This T cell receptor (beta chain) was recovered during a study of blood T cell repertoires in COVID-19. Study-wide context: Sites in the United States, Italy and Spain provided acute and convalescent COVID-19 samples.

Trimming removed 0 bases at V and 6 bases at J, with 12 bases between. Germline-derived CDR1 and CDR2 are SGHRS and YFSETQ. The CDR3 covers 14 residues. Produced via immunoSEQ multiplex PCR; TCRdb's table is partial and in-frame only. The sample contains some 93,000 clones, approximately 86% of which appear only once. The clonotype comes from a woman aged 80 or over with acute or convalescent COVID-19. The J gene is TRBJ1-1, the V gene TRBV5-1; D might be TRBD1 (5 bases). The sequenced sample consisted of peripheral blood. The CDR3 loop is CASSLGAGRAEAFF. CDR3 DNA: TGCGCCAGCAGCTTGGGCGCAGGGAGGGCTGAAGCTTTCTTT.